The present T cell receptor beta chain was sequenced within a study of blood T cell repertoires in COVID-19. For the study at large: Sites in the United States, Italy and Spain provided acute and convalescent COVID-19 samples.

The authors' processing: For nucleated cells, counts were estimated from reference gene primer amplification. Repertoires were generated with immunoSEQ multiplex PCR, while TCRdb's copy carries only in-frame clones and drops some. V, J and clone size reflect that table, while D and trimming were determined from the DNA. The table shows around 160,000 clones, with 80% to 90% occurring only once. Germline V CDR1 and CDR2: SNHLY, FYNNEI. V lost 1 base, J lost 3 bases, and 12 bases lay in between. The CDR3 extends over 15 amino acids. While infection was still active, Seattle patients were enrolled and then followed longitudinally.

This receptor was obtained from a man younger than 30 with COVID-19, enrolled during active disease. Sequenced input: peripheral blood. V gene TRBV2 combines with J gene TRBJ2-5; no clear D. The CDR3 protein is CASSEGVWAEETQYF. The CDR3 coding sequence is TGTGCCAGCAGTGAAGGTGTGTGGGCCGAAGAGACCCAGTACTTC.